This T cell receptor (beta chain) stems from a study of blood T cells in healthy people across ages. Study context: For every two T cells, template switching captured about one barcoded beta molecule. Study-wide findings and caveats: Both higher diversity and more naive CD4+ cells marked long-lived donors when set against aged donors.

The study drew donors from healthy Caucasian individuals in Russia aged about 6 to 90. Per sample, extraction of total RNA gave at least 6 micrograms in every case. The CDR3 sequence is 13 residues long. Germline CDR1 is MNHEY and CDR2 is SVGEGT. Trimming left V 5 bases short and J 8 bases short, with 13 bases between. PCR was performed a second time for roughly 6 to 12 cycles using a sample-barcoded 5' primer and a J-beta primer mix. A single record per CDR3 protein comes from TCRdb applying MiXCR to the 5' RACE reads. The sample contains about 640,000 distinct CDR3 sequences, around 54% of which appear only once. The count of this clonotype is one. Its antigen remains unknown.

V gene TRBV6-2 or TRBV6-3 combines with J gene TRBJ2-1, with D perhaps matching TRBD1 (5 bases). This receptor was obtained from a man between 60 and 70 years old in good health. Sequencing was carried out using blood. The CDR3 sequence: CASSHPQGYEQFF. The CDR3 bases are TGTGCCAGCAGTCACCCGCAGGGATATGAGCAGTTCTTC.